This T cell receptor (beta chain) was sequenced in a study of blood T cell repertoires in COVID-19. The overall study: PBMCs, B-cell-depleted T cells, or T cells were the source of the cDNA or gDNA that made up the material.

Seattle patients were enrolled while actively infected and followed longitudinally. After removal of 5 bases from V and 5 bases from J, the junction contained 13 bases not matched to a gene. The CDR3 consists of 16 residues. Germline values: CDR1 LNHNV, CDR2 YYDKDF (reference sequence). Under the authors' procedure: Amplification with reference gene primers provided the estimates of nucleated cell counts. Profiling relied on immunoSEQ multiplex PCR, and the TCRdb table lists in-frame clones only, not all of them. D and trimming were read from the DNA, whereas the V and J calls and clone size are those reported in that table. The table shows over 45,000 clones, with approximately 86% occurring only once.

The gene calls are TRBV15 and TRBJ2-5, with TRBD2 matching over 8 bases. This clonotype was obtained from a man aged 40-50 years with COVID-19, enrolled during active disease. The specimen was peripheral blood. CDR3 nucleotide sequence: TGTGCCACCAGCTGGACGGGGGGGCTCTCAGGGGAGACCCAGTACTTC. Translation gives CATSWTGGLSGETQYF.